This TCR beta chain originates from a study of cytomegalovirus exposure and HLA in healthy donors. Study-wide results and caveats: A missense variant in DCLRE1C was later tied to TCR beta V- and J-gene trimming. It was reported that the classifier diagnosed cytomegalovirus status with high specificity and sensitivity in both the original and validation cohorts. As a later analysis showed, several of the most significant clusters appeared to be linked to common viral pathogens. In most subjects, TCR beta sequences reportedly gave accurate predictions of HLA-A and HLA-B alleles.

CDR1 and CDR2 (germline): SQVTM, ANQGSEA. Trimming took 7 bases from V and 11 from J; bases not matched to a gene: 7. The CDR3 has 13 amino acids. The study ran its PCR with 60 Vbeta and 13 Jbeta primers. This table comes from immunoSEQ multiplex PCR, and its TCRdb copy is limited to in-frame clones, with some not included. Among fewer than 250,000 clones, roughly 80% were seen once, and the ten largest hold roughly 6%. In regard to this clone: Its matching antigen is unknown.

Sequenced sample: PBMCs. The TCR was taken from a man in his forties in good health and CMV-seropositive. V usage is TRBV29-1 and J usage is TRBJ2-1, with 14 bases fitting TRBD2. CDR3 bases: TGCAGCGCCGTGGGACTAGCGGGAGTGCAGCAGTTCTTC. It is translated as CSAVGLAGVQQFF.